This T cell receptor (beta chain) was sequenced during a study of CXCR3-negative and CXCR3-positive naive CD8 T cells. Study conclusions and caveats: Higher TRB CDR3 hydrophobicity marked CXCR3-positive naive cells relative to CXCR3-negative naive cells.

The length of the CDR3 is 13 residues. Germline V CDR1 and CDR2: SQVTM, ANQGSEA. UMI-tagged TRB cDNA libraries were built via 5' RACE. Reanalyzing the 5' RACE reads, TCRdb keeps one entry per CDR3 protein, without DNA. This sample's table has about 110,000 distinct CDR3 sequences. In the case of this clonotype: Antigen specificity is unknown.

The sample comprised naive CXCR3+ CD8+ T cells from blood. This sample's subset: CD45RO-CCR7+CD27+CD95- naive CD8+ T cells expressing CXCR3 (TNR3+). The clonotype was recovered from a human donor in good health. Some clones in this sample may be carry-over from other donors' samples. The gene calls are TRBV29-1 and TRBJ1-5. CDR3 loop: CSAVGGGEQPQHF.